This T cell receptor (beta chain) was documented in a study of T cell responses to AZD1222 COVID-19 vaccine. Overall study results and limits: Two AZD1222 doses significantly raised spike-specific TCR breadth and depth over controls. Donors were chiefly white British, with a greater number of females, and clonal diversity was perhaps underestimated. The span of vaccine-associated CD4 TCRs extended across spike, with dominance at 160-218 and 743-854. Just five to seven AZD1222 recipients tested seropositive at baseline.

Data came from immunoSEQ multiplex PCR; TCRdb stores just in-frame clones and leaves some out. Altogether 90,000 to 150,000 clones are present, just under 90% being singletons, with the ten largest covering less than 15%. This CDR3 has 15 residues. Germline lookup yields CDR1 MNHEY and CDR2 SVGAGI. V was cut by 3 bases and J by 0 bases, with 9 bases left in between. About this clone itself: Its antigen is unknown.

The V gene is TRBV6-5, the J gene TRBJ2-1, with D perhaps TRBD2 (6 bases). This TCR was sampled from an adult in good health. The sequenced sample was peripheral blood, obtained on day 0 of AZD1222 vaccination. CDR3 nucleotide sequence: TGTGCCAGCAGTTATGGCGGGATCTCCTACAATGAGCAGTTCTTC. Its translation: CASSYGGISYNEQFF.